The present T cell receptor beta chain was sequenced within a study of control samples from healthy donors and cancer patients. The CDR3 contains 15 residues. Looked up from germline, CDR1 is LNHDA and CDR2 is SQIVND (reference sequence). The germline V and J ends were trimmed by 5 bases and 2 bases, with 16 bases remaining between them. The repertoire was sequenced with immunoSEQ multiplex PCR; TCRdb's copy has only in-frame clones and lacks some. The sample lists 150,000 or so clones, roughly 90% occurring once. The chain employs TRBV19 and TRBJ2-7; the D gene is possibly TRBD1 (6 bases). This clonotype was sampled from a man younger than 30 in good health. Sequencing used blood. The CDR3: CASSPRPGAAYEQYF. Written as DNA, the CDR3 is TGTGCCAGTAGTCCCCGGCCAGGGGCTGCCTACGAGCAGTACTTC.